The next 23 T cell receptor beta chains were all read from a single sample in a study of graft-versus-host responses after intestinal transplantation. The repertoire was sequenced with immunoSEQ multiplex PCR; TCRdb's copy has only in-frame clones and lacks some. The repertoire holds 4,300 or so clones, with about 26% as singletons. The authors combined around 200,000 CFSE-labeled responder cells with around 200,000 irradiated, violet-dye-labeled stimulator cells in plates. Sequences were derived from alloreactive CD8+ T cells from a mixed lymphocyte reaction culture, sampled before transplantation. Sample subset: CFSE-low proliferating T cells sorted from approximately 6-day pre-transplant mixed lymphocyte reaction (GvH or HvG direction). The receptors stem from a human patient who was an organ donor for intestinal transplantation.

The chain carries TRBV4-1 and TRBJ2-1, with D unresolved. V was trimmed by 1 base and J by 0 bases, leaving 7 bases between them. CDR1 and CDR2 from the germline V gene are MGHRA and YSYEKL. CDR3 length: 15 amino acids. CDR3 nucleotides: TGCGCCAGCAGCCAAGTTAGGAGCTCCTACAATGAGCAGTTCTTC. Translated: CASSQVRSSYNEQFF.

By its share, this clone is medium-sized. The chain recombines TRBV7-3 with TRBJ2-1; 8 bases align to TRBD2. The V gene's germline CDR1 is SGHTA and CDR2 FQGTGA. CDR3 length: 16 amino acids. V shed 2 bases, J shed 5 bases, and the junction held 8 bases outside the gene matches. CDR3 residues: CASSLDAGGENNEQFF. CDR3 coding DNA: TGTGCCAGCAGCTTAGATGCCGGGGGGGAGAACAATGAGCAGTTCTTC. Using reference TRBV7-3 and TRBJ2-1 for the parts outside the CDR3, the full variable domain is GAGVSQTPSNKVTEKGKYVELRCDPISGHTALYWYRQSLGQGPEFLIYFQGTGAADDSGLPNDRFFAVRPEGSVSTLKIQRTERGDSAVYLCASSLDAGGENNEQFFGPGTRLTVL.

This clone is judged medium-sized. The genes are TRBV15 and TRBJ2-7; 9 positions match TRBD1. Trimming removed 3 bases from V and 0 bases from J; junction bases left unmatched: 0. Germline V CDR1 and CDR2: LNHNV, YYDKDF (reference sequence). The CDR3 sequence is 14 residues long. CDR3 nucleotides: TGTGCCACCAGCAGGGGACAGGGCTCCTACGAGCAGTACGTC. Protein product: CATSRGQGSYEQYV.

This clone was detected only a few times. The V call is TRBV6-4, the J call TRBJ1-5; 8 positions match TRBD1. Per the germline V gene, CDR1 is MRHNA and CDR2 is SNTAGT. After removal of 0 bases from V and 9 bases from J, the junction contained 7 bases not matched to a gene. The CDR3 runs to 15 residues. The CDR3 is CASSDSTGDLGPQHF. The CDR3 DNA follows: TGTGCCAGCAGTGACTCGACAGGGGATCTGGGGCCCCAGCATTTT.

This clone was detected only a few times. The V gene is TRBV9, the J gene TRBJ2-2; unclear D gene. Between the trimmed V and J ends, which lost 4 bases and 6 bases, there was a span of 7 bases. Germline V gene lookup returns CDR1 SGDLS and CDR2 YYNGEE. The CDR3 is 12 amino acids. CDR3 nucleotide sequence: TGTGCCAGCAGCACCTACGCCGGGGAGCTGTTTTTT. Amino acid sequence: CASSTYAGELFF.

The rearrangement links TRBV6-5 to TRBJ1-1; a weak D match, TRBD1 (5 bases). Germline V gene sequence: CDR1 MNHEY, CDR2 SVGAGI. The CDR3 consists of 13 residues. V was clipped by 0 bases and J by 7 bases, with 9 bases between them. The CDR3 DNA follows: TGTGCCAGCAGTTACTCAGGAGGGGTTGAAGCTTTCTTT. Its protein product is CASSYSGGVEAFF.

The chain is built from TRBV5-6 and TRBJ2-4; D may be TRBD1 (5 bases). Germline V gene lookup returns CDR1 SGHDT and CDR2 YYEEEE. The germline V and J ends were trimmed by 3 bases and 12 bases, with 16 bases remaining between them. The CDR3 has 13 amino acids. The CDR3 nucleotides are TGTGCCAGCAGCTCCAGATGGGGCATCGATCAGTACTTC. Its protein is CASSSRWGIDQYF.

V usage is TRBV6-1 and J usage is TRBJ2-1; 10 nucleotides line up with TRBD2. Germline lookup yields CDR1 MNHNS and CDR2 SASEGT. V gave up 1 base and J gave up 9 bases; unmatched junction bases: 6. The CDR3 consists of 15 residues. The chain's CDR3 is CASSEEAGGPGEQFF. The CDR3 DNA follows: TGTGCCAGCAGTGAAGAAGCGGGGGGGCCGGGTGAGCAGTTCTTC.

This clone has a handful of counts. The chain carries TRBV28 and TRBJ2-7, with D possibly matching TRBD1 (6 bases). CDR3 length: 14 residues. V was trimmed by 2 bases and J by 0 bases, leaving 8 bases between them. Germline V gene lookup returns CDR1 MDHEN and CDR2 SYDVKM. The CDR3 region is CASSLGDTSYEQYV. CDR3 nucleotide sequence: TGTGCCAGCAGTTTAGGGGACACCTCCTACGAGCAGTACGTC.

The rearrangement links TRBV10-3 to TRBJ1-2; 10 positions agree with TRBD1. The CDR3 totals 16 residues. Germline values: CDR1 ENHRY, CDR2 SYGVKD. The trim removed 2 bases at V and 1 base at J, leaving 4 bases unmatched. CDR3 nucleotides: TGTGCCATCAGTGAGACCTGGACAGGGGGTAACTATGGCTACACCTTC. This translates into CAISETWTGGNYGYTF.

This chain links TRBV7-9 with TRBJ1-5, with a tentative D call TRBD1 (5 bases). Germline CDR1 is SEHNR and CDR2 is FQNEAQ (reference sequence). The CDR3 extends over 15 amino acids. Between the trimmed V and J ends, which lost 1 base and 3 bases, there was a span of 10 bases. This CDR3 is CASSLGPGFNQPQHF. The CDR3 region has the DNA TGTGCCAGCAGCTTAGGTCCAGGGTTCAATCAGCCCCAGCATTTT.

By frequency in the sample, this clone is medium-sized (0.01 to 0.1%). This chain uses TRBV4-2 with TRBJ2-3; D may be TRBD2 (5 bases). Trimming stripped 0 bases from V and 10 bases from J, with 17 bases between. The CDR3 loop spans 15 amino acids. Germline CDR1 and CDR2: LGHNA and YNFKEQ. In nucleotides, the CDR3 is TGTGCCAGCAGCCAAGATCACCTAGCACCCAAGGCGCAGTATTTT. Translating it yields CASSQDHLAPKAQYF.

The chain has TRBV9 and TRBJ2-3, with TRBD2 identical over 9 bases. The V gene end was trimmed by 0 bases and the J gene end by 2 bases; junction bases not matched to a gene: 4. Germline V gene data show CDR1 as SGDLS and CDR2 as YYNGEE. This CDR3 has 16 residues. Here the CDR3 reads CASSVEAGGNTDTQYF. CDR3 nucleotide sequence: TGTGCCAGCAGCGTAGAAGCGGGGGGAAACACAGATACGCAGTATTTT.

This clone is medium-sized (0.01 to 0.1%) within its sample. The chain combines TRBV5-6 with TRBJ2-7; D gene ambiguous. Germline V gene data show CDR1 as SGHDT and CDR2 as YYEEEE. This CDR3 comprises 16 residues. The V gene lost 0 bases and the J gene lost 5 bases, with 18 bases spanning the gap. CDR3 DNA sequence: TGTGCCAGCAGCTTGGGATTAGCACTACTGAGTAACGAGCAGTACGTC. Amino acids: CASSLGLALLSNEQYV.

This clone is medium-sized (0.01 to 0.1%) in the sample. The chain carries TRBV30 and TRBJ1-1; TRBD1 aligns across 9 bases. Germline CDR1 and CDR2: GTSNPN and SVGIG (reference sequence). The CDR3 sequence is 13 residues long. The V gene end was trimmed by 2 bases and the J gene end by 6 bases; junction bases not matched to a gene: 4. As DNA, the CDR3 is TGTGCCTGGAGTCCAGGACAGGGGCCTGAAGCTTTCTTT. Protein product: CAWSPGQGPEAFF.

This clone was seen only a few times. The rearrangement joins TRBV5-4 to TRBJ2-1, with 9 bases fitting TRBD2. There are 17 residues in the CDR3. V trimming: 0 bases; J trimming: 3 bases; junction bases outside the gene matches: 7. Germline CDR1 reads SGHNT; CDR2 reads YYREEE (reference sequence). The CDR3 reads CASSLAAGGDLYNEQFF. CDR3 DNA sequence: TGTGCCAGCAGCTTGGCAGCGGGGGGAGATCTCTACAATGAGCAGTTCTTC.

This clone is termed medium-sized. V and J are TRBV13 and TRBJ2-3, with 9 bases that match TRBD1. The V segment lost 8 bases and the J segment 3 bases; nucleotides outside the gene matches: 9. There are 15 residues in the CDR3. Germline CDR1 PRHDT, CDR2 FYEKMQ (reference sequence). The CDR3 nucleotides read TGTGCCAGCTCTCCCGCCGGGACAGGGACAGATACGCAGTATTTT. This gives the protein CASSPAGTGTDTQYF.

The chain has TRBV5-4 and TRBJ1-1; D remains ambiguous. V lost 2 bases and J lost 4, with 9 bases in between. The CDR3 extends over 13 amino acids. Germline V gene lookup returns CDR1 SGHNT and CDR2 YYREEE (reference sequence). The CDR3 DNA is TGTGCCAGCAGCTTCGGGAGGTCCACTGAAGCTTTCTTT. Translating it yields CASSFGRSTEAFF.

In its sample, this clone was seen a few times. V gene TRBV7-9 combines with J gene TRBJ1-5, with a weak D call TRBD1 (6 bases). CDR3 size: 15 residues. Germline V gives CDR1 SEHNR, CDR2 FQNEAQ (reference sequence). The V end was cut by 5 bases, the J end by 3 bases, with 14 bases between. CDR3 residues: CASSQTGGINQPQHF. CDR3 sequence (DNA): TGTGCCAGCAGCCAGACGGGGGGCATCAATCAGCCCCAGCATTTT.

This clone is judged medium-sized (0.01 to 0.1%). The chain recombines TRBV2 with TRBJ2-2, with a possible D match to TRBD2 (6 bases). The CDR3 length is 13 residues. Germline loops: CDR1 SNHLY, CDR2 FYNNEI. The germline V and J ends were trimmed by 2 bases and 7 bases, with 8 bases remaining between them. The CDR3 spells CASSELGGGELFF. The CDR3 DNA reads TGTGCCAGCAGTGAACTCGGGGGCGGGGAGCTGTTTTTT.

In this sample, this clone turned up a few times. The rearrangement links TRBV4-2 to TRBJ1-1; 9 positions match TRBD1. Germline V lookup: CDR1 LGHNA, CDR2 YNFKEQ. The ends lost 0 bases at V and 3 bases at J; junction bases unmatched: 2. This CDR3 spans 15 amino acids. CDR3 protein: CASSQDTGGYTEAFF. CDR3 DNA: TGTGCCAGCAGCCAAGATACAGGGGGCTACACTGAAGCTTTCTTT.

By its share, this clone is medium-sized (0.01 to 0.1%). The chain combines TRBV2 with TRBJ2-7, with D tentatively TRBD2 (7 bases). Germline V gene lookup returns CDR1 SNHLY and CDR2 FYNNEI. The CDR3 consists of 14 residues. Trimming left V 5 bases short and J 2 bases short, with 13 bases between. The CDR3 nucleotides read TGTGCCAGCAGTTACCGGGGGGCCCCCTACGAGCAGTACGTC. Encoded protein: CASSYRGAPYEQYV.

CDR3 nucleotides: TGTGCCAGCAGTATCTCCCAGGGGGCCTATGGCTACACCTTC. Protein product: CASSISQGAYGYTF. The chain carries TRBV6-5 and TRBJ1-2, with 8 bases identical to TRBD1. The CDR3 is 14 amino acids. In germline, CDR1 is MNHEY, CDR2 SVGAGI. With 5 bases clipped from V and 4 bases from J, the junction kept 6 bases outside the gene matches.